The 31 T cell receptor beta chains presented below share a single source sample, sequenced in a study of blood T cells in healthy people across ages. A second PCR of 7 to 11 cycles used a sample-barcoded 5' primer and a J-beta primer mix. MiXCR was run by TCRdb on the 5' RACE reads, yielding one entry per CDR3 protein. In the table there are 550,000 to 750,000 distinct CDR3 sequences, approximately 21% of which are singletons. The source material was blood. The source of these receptors is a man aged 65 to 85 in good health.

This clonotype was detected ten times or more. V gene TRBV2 combines with J gene TRBJ2-7, with D tentatively TRBD2 (6 bases). Trimming took 3 bases from V and 0 from J, leaving 9 bases between them. This CDR3 is built from 14 residues. Germline V lookup: CDR1 SNHLY, CDR2 FYNNEI. Here the CDR3 reads CASSDGGLSYEQYF. CDR3 DNA sequence: TGTGCCAGCAGTGATGGGGGACTCTCCTACGAGCAGTACTTC.

The rearrangement links TRBV3-1 to TRBJ2-5; TRBD2 agrees at 14 bases. The closer fit of TRBJ2-1 to the DNA end suggests the J call may be wrong. The CDR3 runs to 16 residues. Germline V gives CDR1 LGHDT, CDR2 YNNKEL (reference sequence). As DNA, the CDR3 is TGTGCCAGCAGCCCGGTCCGGACTAGCGGGAGGAATGAGCAGTTCTTC. Translated: CASSPVRTSGRNEQFF.

This clonotype showed up just a few times. The V and J genes are TRBV29-1 and TRBJ2-5; perhaps TRBD2 as D (6 bases). The J call is doubtful: the DNA matches TRBJ2-7 better. The CDR3 consists of 13 residues. In germline, CDR1 is SQVTM, CDR2 ANQGSEA. The CDR3 loop reads CSVTTRLFDEQYF. In DNA form, the CDR3 reads TGCAGCGTTACGACTAGATTGTTTGACGAGCAGTACTTC.

The chain joins TRBV29-1 to TRBJ2-1; TRBD1 aligns across 8 bases. This CDR3 is 14 amino acids long. The V segment lost 4 bases and the J segment 6 bases; nucleotides outside the gene matches: 8. Looked up from germline, CDR1 is SQVTM and CDR2 is ANQGSEA. The CDR3 nucleotides are TGCAGCGTTGGCAGGGGGCTAATTTCCAATGAGCAGTTCTTC. Translated: CSVGRGLISNEQFF.

This clonotype was counted only a few times. The chain combines TRBV2 with TRBJ1-5; no firm D call. Trimming pared 7 bases from V and 0 bases from J, leaving 7 bases between. Germline loops: CDR1 SNHLY, CDR2 FYNNEI. The CDR3 is 13 amino acids. CDR3 nucleotides: TGTGCCAGCACCGTCTATAGCAATCAGCCCCAGCATTTT. The encoded protein is CASTVYSNQPQHF.

The chain links TRBV6-1 to TRBJ2-7; 10 bases fit TRBD1. This CDR3 contains 15 residues. Germline V gene lookup returns CDR1 MNHNS and CDR2 SASEGT. V trimming: 8 bases; J trimming: 2 bases; junction bases outside the gene matches: 9. The chain's CDR3 is CASPKQGQGTYEQYF. For the CDR3, the DNA is TGTGCCAGCCCGAAACAGGGACAGGGGACCTACGAGCAGTACTTC.

This clonotype was detected only a few times. The V call is TRBV6-2 or TRBV6-3, the J call TRBJ2-7; D possibly corresponds to TRBD2 (6 bases). The CDR3 runs to 16 residues. Between the trimmed V and J ends, which lost 2 bases and 3 bases, there was a span of 17 bases. The V gene's germline CDR1 is MNHEY and CDR2 SVGEGT. CDR3 bases: TGTGCCAGCAGTTACAGCTTGCGGGATCCTAGCTACGAGCAGTACTTC. Residues: CASSYSLRDPSYEQYF.

This clonotype appeared a few times. V gene TRBV5-1 combines with J gene TRBJ2-7, with 10 nucleotides matching TRBD1. The CDR3 length is 15 residues. V lost 3 bases to trimming and J lost 5 bases; unmatched junction nucleotides: 8. Per germline, CDR1 SGHRS and CDR2 YFSETQ. CDR3 in DNA: TGCGCCAGCAGCTCACAGACAGGGGGCATAAACGAGCAGTACTTC. Residues: CASSSQTGGINEQYF.

The chain combines TRBV3-1 with TRBJ2-1; 9 bases agree with TRBD2. CDR1 is LGHDT, CDR2 YNNKEL, per germline (reference sequence). This CDR3 is 12 amino acids long. J was trimmed by 10 bases and V by 5 bases; bases with no gene match: 3. The CDR3 sequence: CASSFSGREQFF. As DNA, the CDR3 is TGTGCCAGCAGCTTTAGCGGGAGAGAGCAGTTCTTC.

The chain uses TRBV4-3 and TRBJ2-6; possible D gene TRBD1, 6 bases. Germline CDR1 and CDR2: LGHNA and YSLEER. The CDR3 covers 17 residues. Trimming left V 5 bases short and J 0 bases short, with 14 bases between. CDR3 residues: CASSSRTESSGANVLTF. Here the CDR3 DNA reads TGCGCCAGCAGCTCCCGGACAGAGTCCTCTGGGGCCAACGTCCTGACTTTC.

This clonotype has more than one count but fewer than ten. V is TRBV20-1 and J is TRBJ2-7; 11 nucleotides align to TRBD2. V shed 5 bases, J shed 3 bases, and the junction held 9 bases outside the gene matches. CDR1 and CDR2 (germline): DFQATT, SNEGSKA (reference sequence). CDR3 size: 15 residues. CDR3 sequence (DNA): TGCAGTGCTGTTCCCGGGACTAGCGGACTCTACGAGCAGTACTTC. Its translation is CSAVPGTSGLYEQYF.

This clonotype was found a few times. The V call is TRBV2, the J call TRBJ2-1; 11 positions agree with TRBD2. The V gene end was trimmed by 3 bases and the J gene end by 9 bases; junction bases not matched to a gene: 7. CDR3 size: 15 residues. CDR1 is SNHLY, CDR2 FYNNEI, per germline. Here the CDR3 reads CASSEDSGRAAEQFF. DNA for the CDR3: TGTGCCAGCAGTGAGGATAGCGGGAGGGCCGCTGAGCAGTTCTTC. Full variable domain (outside the CDR3, taken from reference TRBV2 and TRBJ2-1): EPEVTQTPSHQVTQMGQEVILRCVPISNHLYFYWYRQILGQKVEFLVSFYNNEISEKSEIFDDQFSVERPDGSNFTLKIRSTKLEDSAMYFCASSEDSGRAAEQFFGPGTRLTVL.

The V call is TRBV29-1, the J call TRBJ2-5; possible D gene TRBD2, 7 bases. The CDR3 runs 13 residues. Germline lookup yields CDR1 SQVTM and CDR2 ANQGSEA. V was clipped by 3 bases and J by 4 bases, with 12 bases between them. For the CDR3, the DNA is TGCAGCGTTGACCGGGGGGCTTTAGAGACCCAGTACTTC. This encodes CSVDRGALETQYF.

This clonotype was detected a few times. V gene TRBV7-2 combines with J gene TRBJ1-6; possible D gene TRBD1, 5 bases. The V end was cut by 5 bases, the J end by 8 bases, with 19 bases between. The CDR3 covers 16 residues. Germline-derived CDR1 and CDR2 are SGHTA and FQGNSA. CDR3 DNA sequence: TGTGCCAGCAGCGCACACGGGGCCTTACTTGATTCACCCCTCCACTTT. Amino acids: CASSAHGALLDSPLHF.

There are a few counts of this clonotype. The V call is TRBV20-1, the J call TRBJ2-7, with D perhaps matching TRBD2 (6 bases). Germline V CDR1 and CDR2: DFQATT, SNEGSKA (reference sequence). V shed 5 bases and J shed 2 bases, with 16 bases lying between them. There are 14 residues in the CDR3. CDR3 in DNA: TGCAGTGCTCGCAACCGGGACTGGACCTACGAGCAGTACTTC. Residues: CSARNRDWTYEQYF.

The V call is TRBV5-5, the J call TRBJ2-2, with 9 bases fitting TRBD2. Germline V gene data show CDR1 as SGHKS and CDR2 as YYEKEE (reference sequence). After removal of 5 bases from V and 6 bases from J, the junction contained 5 bases not matched to a gene. The CDR3 is made up of 14 amino acids. The CDR3 nucleotides are TGTGCCAGCAGAATGCTAGCGGGATCCGGGGAGCTGTTTTTT. This encodes CASRMLAGSGELFF.

This clonotype was observed a few times. This chain uses TRBV7-9 with TRBJ2-5; possibly TRBD1 for D (6 bases). Germline CDR1 SEHNR, CDR2 FQNEAQ (reference sequence). The CDR3 length is 15 residues. With 4 bases removed from V and 5 bases from J, the gap between germline ends came to 17 bases. The CDR3 is CASSYPQQGEETQYF. CDR3 DNA sequence: TGTGCCAGCAGCTACCCCCAACAGGGTGAGGAGACCCAGTACTTC. The full variable domain, rest sourced from reference TRBV7-9 and TRBJ2-5, is DTGVSQNPRHKITKRGQNVTFRCDPISEHNRLYWYRQTLGQGPEFLTYFQNEAQLEKSRLLSDRFSAERPKGSFSTLEIQRTEQGDSAMYLCASSYPQQGEETQYFGPGTRLLVL.

The chain has TRBV6-1 and TRBJ2-4; the D is unclear. The CDR3 is made up of 13 amino acids. CDR1 is MNHNS and CDR2 is SASEGT in the germline V gene. V lost 2 bases and J lost 6, with 8 bases in between. CDR3: CASSEFGRNIQYF. CDR3 in DNA: TGTGCCAGCAGTGAATTCGGTAGAAACATTCAGTACTTC.

This clonotype has just a few counts. The V call is TRBV20-1, the J call TRBJ1-1; unclear D gene. The CDR3 totals 12 residues. Trimming removed 3 bases from V and 6 bases from J, with 11 bases in between. Per germline, CDR1 DFQATT and CDR2 SNEGSKA (reference sequence). The CDR3 region is CSASGGSSEAFF. CDR3 nucleotide sequence: TGCAGTGCTAGTGGAGGCAGTTCTGAAGCTTTCTTT.

This clonotype was observed at least ten times. Relative to the germline gene, one junction end is altered; a read error may explain this. The chain carries TRBV5-1 and TRBJ2-7, with D possibly matching TRBD1 (6 bases). Germline loops: CDR1 SGHRS, CDR2 YFSETQ. The CDR3 is 13 residues long. CDR3 amino acids: CASSSDSSYEQYF. DNA for the CDR3: TGTGCCAGCAGTTCGGACAGCTCCTACGAGCAGTACTTC.

J is TRBJ1-6 and V is TRBV28, with D possibly matching TRBD1 (5 bases). Germline V gene sequence: CDR1 MDHEN, CDR2 SYDVKM. Trimming pared 6 bases from V and 9 bases from J, leaving 24 bases between. CDR3 length equals 17 residues. CDR3 in DNA: TGTGCCAGCAGCCTCTCCGGGCCAGGGACCATAGTTTCACCCCTCCACTTT. It yields the protein CASSLSGPGTIVSPLHF.

The chain couples TRBV6-6 to TRBJ2-7; D might be TRBD1 or TRBD2, each matching 5 bases. Germline values: CDR1 MNHNY, CDR2 SVGAGI (reference sequence). Deletions cut 3 bases from V and 3 bases from J, with 12 bases between. This CDR3 is 14 amino acids long. The DNA for the CDR3 is TGTGCCAGCAGTTATGGGGGTAGGGACTACGAGCAGTACTTC. It is translated as CASSYGGRDYEQYF.

Worth noting for this clonotype: One end of the junction is discordant with germline, which a read error may explain. The rearrangement links TRBV20-1 to TRBJ1-5; weak D call: TRBD1 (5 bases). The CDR3 totals 17 residues. Germline V gives CDR1 DFQATT, CDR2 SNEGSKA (reference sequence). CDR3 protein: CSVRDPGSGAHNQPQHF. In DNA form, the CDR3 reads TGCAGTGTTAGAGATCCGGGTTCCGGGGCCCACAATCAGCCCCAGCATTTT.

This clonotype was picked up a small number of times. The gene calls are TRBV7-9 and TRBJ2-4, with a tentative D call TRBD1 (5 bases). V was pared by 2 bases and J by 3 bases, with 17 bases between. CDR1 SEHNR and CDR2 FQNEAQ come from the germline V gene (reference sequence). The CDR3 runs to 17 residues. For the CDR3, the DNA is TGTGCCAGCAGCTTAACGCCGAAAGCAGGGAACAAAAACATTCAGTACTTC. It is translated as CASSLTPKAGNKNIQYF.

This clonotype was picked up a small number of times. The V and J genes are TRBV6-1 and TRBJ2-4; 7 bases line up with TRBD1. This CDR3 comprises 15 residues. V was clipped by 5 bases and J by 6 bases; unmatched bases: 10. Germline assignment: CDR1 MNHNS and CDR2 SASEGT. The CDR3 reads CASSSRLRQGNIQYF. The CDR3 DNA is TGTGCCAGCAGTTCCCGCCTTCGACAGGGAAACATTCAGTACTTC.

This clonotype has just a few counts. This chain connects TRBV27 to TRBJ1-4; TRBD1 matches 9 bases. Looked up from germline, CDR1 is MNHEY and CDR2 is SMNVEV (reference sequence). V lost 6 bases to trimming and J lost 6 bases; unmatched junction nucleotides: 8. This CDR3 is 15 amino acids long. The CDR3 bases are TGTGCCAGCAGGAAAAACAGGGGGCTCGATGAAAAACTGTTTTTT. It encodes CASRKNRGLDEKLFF.

The V and J genes are TRBV13 and TRBJ2-4; D may be TRBD1 or TRBD2 (5 bases each). The CDR3 contains 15 residues. The germline V gene encodes CDR1 PRHDT and CDR2 FYEKMQ (reference sequence). Trimming cost V 3 bases and J 3 bases, with 12 bases left between them. The CDR3 coding sequence is TGTGCCAGCAGCTTCCGGGACGATGTCAAAAACATTCAGTACTTC. It yields the protein CASSFRDDVKNIQYF.

The chain combines TRBV3-1 with TRBJ2-7; no firm D call. From germline, CDR1 is LGHDT and CDR2 YNNKEL (reference sequence). V lost 0 bases, J lost 4 bases, and 13 bases lay in between. The CDR3 runs 15 residues. CDR3 residues: CASSQDPIARYEQYF. The CDR3 DNA sequence: TGTGCCAGCAGCCAAGACCCCATTGCGAGGTACGAGCAGTACTTC.

Only a few counts were recorded for this clonotype. V is TRBV23-1 and J is TRBJ2-5, with D possibly TRBD1 on 5 matching bases. TRBV23-1 qualifies as an ORF whose function is uncertain. The V end lost 2 bases, the J end lost 4 bases, and 11 bases lay between the germline ends. The CDR3 loop spans 14 amino acids. CDR3 amino acids: CASSQPGHSETQYF. The CDR3 region has the DNA TGCGCCAGCAGTCAACCCGGACACTCAGAGACCCAGTACTTC.

Here the CDR3 DNA reads TGTGCCAGCTCGCCTAACACAGGGTCCAACGAGCAGTACTTC. It specifies CASSPNTGSNEQYF. The chain links TRBV18 to TRBJ2-7; tentative D call: TRBD1 (6 bases). Germline CDR1 is KGHSH and CDR2 is LQKENI. V lost 6 bases, J lost 5 bases, and 17 bases lay in between. The CDR3 contains 14 residues.

This clonotype was observed many times. The chain joins TRBV6-5 to TRBJ2-5, with 8 positions matching TRBD2. Germline V lookup: CDR1 MNHEY, CDR2 SVGAGI. V gave up 5 bases and J gave up 4 bases; unmatched junction bases: 6. CDR3 length equals 14 residues. CDR3 amino acids: CASSPAGGGETQYF. Written as DNA, the CDR3 is TGTGCCAGCAGTCCCGCGGGAGGTGGAGAGACCCAGTACTTC.